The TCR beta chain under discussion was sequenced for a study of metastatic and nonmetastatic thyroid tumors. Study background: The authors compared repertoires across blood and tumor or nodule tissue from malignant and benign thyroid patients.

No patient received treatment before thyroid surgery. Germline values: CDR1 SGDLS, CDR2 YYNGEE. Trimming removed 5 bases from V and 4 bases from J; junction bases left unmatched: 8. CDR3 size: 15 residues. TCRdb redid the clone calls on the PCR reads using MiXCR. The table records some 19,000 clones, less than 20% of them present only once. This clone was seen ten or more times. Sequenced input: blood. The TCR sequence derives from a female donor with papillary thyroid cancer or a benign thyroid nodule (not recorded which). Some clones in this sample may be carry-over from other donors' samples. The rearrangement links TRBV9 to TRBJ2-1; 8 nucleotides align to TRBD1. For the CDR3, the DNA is TGTGCCAGCAGTCCCGGGACAGGACAATACAATGAGCAGTTCTTC. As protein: CASSPGTGQYNEQFF.